This T cell receptor (beta chain) was obtained from a study of regulatory T cells in long-lasting Graves disease (dated by TCRdb to about 2021). Regarding the complete study: Newly diagnosed Graves' disease patients had taken antithyroid drugs for less than 3 months. A total of around 35 samples were covered by TCR sequencing, comprising approximately 13 persistent and around 20 newly diagnosed Graves' disease patients. This study used TCR sequencing and RNA sequencing of peripheral blood to compare persistent Graves' disease patients against newly diagnosed Graves' disease patients. The study was conducted in China and was registered as a clinical trial. Findings and caveats that apply to the study as a whole: Persistent Graves' disease patients showed lower TCR Shannon entropy and fewer highly expanded clones than newly diagnosed patients, suggesting clonal expansion. Sequencing and analysis were restricted to the TCR beta chain. TRBV28, TRBJ1-2 and TRBJ2-5 were preferentially used in persistent disease, while TRBV20-1 and TRBJ2-1 were favored in newly diagnosed disease. As a limitation, the authors acknowledged that the small sample size may reduce accuracy. Patients with persistent disease shared more public clonotypes (around 2,500) than newly diagnosed patients did (966). The study examined only peripheral blood because the primary lesion, thyroid tissue, could not be accessed.

With respect to this clonotype: No antigen is known for it. A read error is likely, as this CDR3 ends without the conserved phenylalanine or tryptophan.

The time point label here, explained by the study, means: newly diagnosed GD, antithyroid drugs for less than 3 months. RNA was extracted from PBMCs in TRIzol for both TCR sequencing and RNA sequencing. The diagnosis of Graves' disease followed American Thyroid Association guidelines. Patients were recruited from an endocrinology department in Xi'an, China. Each patient gave 9 to 10 milliliters of peripheral blood, collected in an EDTA anticoagulant tube. Ficoll Paque Plus density gradient separation was used to isolate PBMCs, and no additional T cell sorting was done. An Agilent 2100 Bioanalyzer and agarose gel were used to assess RNA quality, and a NanoDrop 2000 was used to measure RNA concentration. V is shortened by 7 bases, J by 4 bases, and the region joining them spans 20 bases. As encoded in the germline V gene (reference sequence), CDR1 is LNHDA while CDR2 is SQIVND. From its first to its last residue, the CDR3 has 16 amino acids. Only the CDR3 DNA is retained, 48 bases long and in frame from the first base.

The receptor library was made with multiplex PCR. TCRdb records Illumina HiSeq 4000 as the sequencer. To build TCR beta libraries, CDR3 regions were amplified by Arm-PCR using iRepertoire HTBI primers. Gel purification was performed on PCR products prior to sequencing. In the original analysis: Across samples, around 62 TRBV and 13 to 15 TRBJ segments were identified and used for gene usage analysis of CDR3 amino acid clonotypes. Filtered high-quality paired reads were merged into contigs using COPE and FqMerger. BLAST was used to align contigs to the IMGT TRBV, TRBD and TRBJ reference genes, and CDR3 was defined following IMGT. Any clonotype with a frequency above 0.1% was counted as a highly expanded clone. Shannon entropy served as the measure of repertoire diversity, while the Gini coefficient captured V-J evenness. Clonotypes shared by more than one individual were considered public. Through fastp at Q25 and MiXCR, TCRdb rebuilt clones from the public reads, retaining in-frame beta chains. Rows matching on CDR3 protein sequence are summarized as one entry with the most common DNA and genes. The V and J calls, along with clone size, are taken from TCRdb and not from the paper's own processing. The table for this sample lists around 460,000 distinct CDR3 sequences; 14% of them were counted only once. The ten most abundant clones make up approximately 17% of the sample.

A further study also used this sample, focusing on T cells in Graves' hyperthyroidism and ophthalmopathy. As that second paper reports: A patient counted as having stable Graves' hyperthyroidism if no progression to ophthalmopathy occurred over 18 months of follow-up. Hyperthyroidism patients were newly diagnosed, had a disease duration of under 2 months, and were aged 18 to 65 years. Patients with uncontrolled infections, other autoimmune diseases, pregnancy or lactation were excluded. Diagnoses were established on the basis of clinical symptoms, serum thyroxine and TRAb, thyroid ultrasound, and orbital computed tomography. The first round of RT-PCR for the TCR CDR3 was performed with the HTBI primer set and the Qiagen OneStep RT-PCR kit. Blood samples also contained most of the expanded thyroid clonotypes (frequency above 0.001), which suggests that blood repertoires may reflect thyroid immune responses. Ophthalmopathy was separated from stable hyperthyroidism by a 13 V-J signature model, with over 85% sensitivity and about 84% specificity obtained in cross-validation and 80%/75% obtained in testing. During validation, the model predicted progression to ophthalmopathy a median of about 5.9 months ahead of onset, with around 71% sensitivity and 72.22% specificity. A discovery cohort of about a hundred patients, 43 with Graves' ophthalmopathy and 55 to 60 with stable Graves' hyperthyroidism, was used to find distinguishing TCR V-J signatures. Prospective prediction of ophthalmopathy was tested in an independent validation cohort of fewer than 20 hyperthyroidism patients and 17 patients who later progressed to ophthalmopathy. The 100 or so discovery patients were randomly split 7:3 into training and test sets. Thyroid tissue and blood T-cell repertoires from over 5 Graves' hyperthyroidism patients were also compared in the study. After blood sampling, hyperthyroidism patients were treated with methimazole at a starting dose of 30 mg daily, and ophthalmopathy patients were treated with high-dose intravenous methylprednisolone. The libraries were constructed in a second round of multiplex PCR and then size-selected and purified. The libraries were sequenced on an Illumina HiSeq2000 using paired-end 100 bp reads. Raw data were processed with SOAPnuke, discarding reads with adapters, uncalled bases, mean Phred below 15, or no exact constant-primer or identifier match. COPE v1.2.5 was used to merge high-quality paired reads, and clonotypes were defined as unique nucleotide sequences. MiTCR v1.1 was used to align clonotypes to the IMGT TRBV, TRBD and TRBJ reference segments. Analysis was restricted to V-J combinations with a frequency above 0.0001, which covered 98% to 99.2% of repertoires. A TCS score was defined as the ratio between F50 (clonal expansion) and ExV (chaos), using BLOSUM62-based TCRdist between CDR3 peptides within each V-J. Welch's t-statistics and random forest reduced fewer than 600 V-J features to 13, which were used in a naive Bayes classifier (R e1071). Sample size was not statistically predetermined, and investigators were not blinded to group allocation. The paper reports TCR Vbeta CDR3 sequencing of some 140 peripheral blood samples: 40 or so ophthalmopathy, under 80 hyperthyroidism and around 17 progressor patients.

The sequence came from a woman in her fifties or sixties with Graves disease. Donor details come from another sample of the same person, matched by shared clones. Sample: peripheral blood mononuclear cells (PBMCs), taken at new diagnosis, from a patient treated with antithyroid drugs. This receptor chain uses TRBV19 and TRBJ2-1, with an unclear D gene assignment. The sequence in DNA is TGTGCCAGTACCTCACATCCCCTGGCCGAATACAATGAGCAGTTCCTC. Translated, it gives CASTSHPLAEYNEQFL.